This is a list of T cell receptor beta chains from one sample in a study of T-cell reconstitution after alpha-beta-depleted transplantation in children. In TCRdb, the PCR reads were re-called with MiXCR into one record per CDR3 protein. The sample carries over 450,000 distinct CDR3 sequences, under 12% recorded once. Sequencing used PBMCs, obtained before TCRalphabeta/CD19-depleted stem cell transplant. All receptors derive from a child aged 2 to 9 with inherited bone marrow failure, due to receive a stem cell transplant. CDR3s include the opening cysteine and the closing phenylalanine or tryptophan. D genes are given only for firm matches. A row's size may be missing; if present it is once, few, many or a size class.

size,J,V,D,CDR3,DNA
many,TRBJ2-3,TRBV10-3,TRBD1,CAISEGTDTDTQYF,TGTGCCATCAGTGAGGGGACAGACACAGATACGCAGTATTTT
many,TRBJ2-7,TRBV4-1,TRBD1,CASSQGGQINEQYF,TGCGCCAGCAGCCAAGGGGGACAGATAAACGAGCAGTACTTC
.,TRBJ2-3,TRBV19,TRBD2,CASSPGLAGARHFTDTQYF,TGTGCCAGTAGTCCCGGACTAGCGGGAGCCCGACACTTCACAGATACGCAGTATTTT
few,TRBJ1-2,TRBV12-3/TRBV12-4,.,CASSLMRGADGYTF,TGTGCCAGCAGTTTAATGAGGGGCGCTGATGGCTACACCTTC
many,TRBJ2-7,TRBV7-9,.,CASSPALALYEQYF,TGTGCCAGCAGTCCCGCATTAGCTCTCTACGAGCAGTACTTC
many,TRBJ2-1,TRBV5-1,TRBD2,CASSLKSPGGSYNEQFF,TGCGCCAGCAGCTTGAAGTCCCCGGGAGGGTCCTACAATGAGCAGTTCTTC
.,TRBJ2-1,TRBV7-9,.,CASSPPHNEPFF,TGTGCCAGCAGCCCCCCCCACAATGAGCCGTTCTTC
many,TRBJ2-3,TRBV4-3,.,CASSQEESSTDTQYF,TGCGCCAGCAGCCAAGAGGAGTCTAGCACAGATACGCAGTATTTT
many,TRBJ2-1,TRBV27,.,CASSLYNERNEQFF,TGTGCCAGCAGTTTATACAATGAGAGGAATGAGCAGTTCTTC
many,TRBJ2-4,TRBV28,TRBD2,CASSLYRTSGRWDF,TGTGCCAGCAGTTTATATCGGACTAGCGGGCGTTGGGACTTC
.,TRBJ2-1,TRBV19,.,CASSQIGLPIGEQFF,TGTGCCAGTAGCCAGATAGGGCTACCCATCGGTGAGCAGTTCTTC
many,TRBJ1-2,TRBV9,.,CASTRRQTTNYGYTF,TGTGCCAGCACCCGTCGACAGACTACTAACTATGGCTACACCTTC
many,TRBJ2-3,TRBV4-1,.,CASSAPGITQYF,TGCGCCAGCAGCGCCCCAGGGATAACGCAGTATTTT
few,TRBJ1-2,TRBV10-3,TRBD1,CAISGQGADGYTF,TGTGCCATATCGGGACAGGGGGCTGATGGCTACACCTTC
many,TRBJ2-7,TRBV4-3,.,CASSQKTGYEQYF,TGCGCCAGCAGCCAAAAGACAGGCTACGAGCAGTACTTC
many,TRBJ2-7,TRBV30,.,CAWRGSVEQYF,TGTGCCTGGAGGGGGTCCGTCGAGCAGTACTTC
.,TRBJ2-3,TRBV11-2,TRBD2,CASSTLAGGADTQYF,TGTGCCAGCAGCACCCTAGCGGGAGGGGCAGATACGCAGTATTTT
many,TRBJ1-2,TRBV12-3/TRBV12-4,.,CASSWEGGYGYTF,TGTGCCAGCAGTTGGGAGGGGGGCTATGGCTACACCTTC
few,TRBJ1-5,TRBV12-3/TRBV12-4,TRBD1,CASRPPTGYQPQHF,TGTGCCAGCAGACCGCCGACAGGGTATCAGCCCCAGCATTTT
many,TRBJ2-7,TRBV29-1,TRBD2,CSVESGSSTWDEQYF,TGCAGCGTTGAGAGCGGGAGCTCGACTTGGGACGAGCAGTACTTC
many,TRBJ2-7,TRBV6-1,.,CASSIAGTYEQYF,TGTGCCAGCAGTATCGCAGGGACCTACGAGCAGTACTTC
many,TRBJ1-1,TRBV27,TRBD1,CASRDRGGTEAFF,TGTGCCAGCAGGGACAGGGGTGGAACTGAAGCTTTCTTT
many,TRBJ2-5,TRBV7-2,.,CASSLYLLVRRGDKETQYF,TGTGCCAGCAGCTTATACTTATTAGTTCGACGAGGGGATAAAGAGACCCAGTACTTC
.,TRBJ2-7,TRBV20-1,TRBD1,CSAHQPRDRGSYEQYF,TGCAGTGCACACCAGCCCAGGGACAGGGGGTCCTACGAGCAGTACTTC
few,TRBJ2-7,TRBV28,.,CASSLSRHEQYF,TGTGCCAGCAGTTTGTCTCGCCACGAGCAGTACTTC
.,TRBJ1-1,TRBV4-2,.,CASSQEVALNTEAFF,TGTGCCAGCAGCCAAGAAGTCGCATTGAACACTGAAGCTTTCTTT
many,TRBJ1-5,TRBV5-1,TRBD1,CASPISRDSLNQPQHF,TGCGCCAGCCCGATAAGCCGGGACAGCCTAAATCAGCCCCAGCATTTT